These 31 T cell receptor beta chains originate from one sample sequenced in a study of cytomegalovirus exposure and HLA in healthy donors. The PCR ran on 60 Vbeta and 13 Jbeta primers. Only in-frame clones appear in the TCRdb table, and some are missing; sequencing was by immunoSEQ multiplex PCR. The repertoire includes approximately 140,000 clones, about three quarters of them detected once, and roughly 1.3% sits in the top ten. Sequenced sample: PBMCs. Receptors originate from a male donor in good health and CMV-seropositive.

The chain joins TRBV7-2 to TRBJ2-3, with D perhaps TRBD2 (6 bases). CDR1 and CDR2 from the germline V gene are SGHTA and FQGNSA. This CDR3 has 14 amino acids. V gave up 7 bases and J gave up 4 bases, with 15 bases separating them. In DNA, the CDR3 is TGTGCCAGCACCATGACTAGGAGGCCAGATACGCAGTATTTT. It yields the protein CASTMTRRPDTQYF.

This chain connects TRBV5-8 to TRBJ2-7; D gene uncertain. The CDR3 has 12 amino acids. CDR1 is SGHTS and CDR2 is YDEGEE in the germline V gene. V was cut by 0 bases and J by 4 bases, with 5 bases left in between. CDR3 amino acids: CASSLAVYEQYF. The CDR3 DNA reads as TGTGCCAGCAGCTTGGCGGTGTACGAGCAGTACTTC.

The J gene is TRBJ1-1, the V gene TRBV2; D unclear. V lost 8 bases to trimming and J lost 0 bases, with 7 bases between them. The CDR3 contains 12 residues. CDR1 and CDR2 from the germline V gene are SNHLY and FYNNEI. The CDR3 DNA reads TGTGCCAGCTCTTACATGAACACTGAAGCTTTCTTT. Its translation is CASSYMNTEAFF.

This clone has more than one count but fewer than ten. The chain links TRBV9 to TRBJ2-1, with TRBD2 matching over 8 bases. After removal of 4 bases from V and 2 bases from J, the junction contained 11 bases not matched to a gene. CDR3 length: 17 residues. Germline CDR1 reads SGDLS; CDR2 reads YYNGEE. The CDR3, as DNA: TGTGCCAGCAGCCCCACAGCCGGGACTAGAACCTACAATGAGCAGTTCTTC. It specifies CASSPTAGTRTYNEQFF.

The gene calls are TRBV2 and TRBJ2-7, with 7 bases identical to TRBD1. V was pared by 0 bases and J by 3 bases, with 2 bases of the junction left unmatched. The CDR3 totals 14 residues. CDR1 and CDR2 from the germline V gene are SNHLY and FYNNEI. The CDR3 reads CASSEATGSYEQYF. In DNA, the CDR3 is TGTGCCAGCAGTGAAGCGACAGGGAGCTACGAGCAGTACTTC.

This rearrangement joins TRBV30 to TRBJ2-5, with a weak D call TRBD1 (5 bases). The CDR3 contains 12 residues. The ends were cut back, 2 bases at V and 5 bases at J, with 9 bases in the middle. Germline CDR1 is GTSNPN and CDR2 is SVGIG (reference sequence). The CDR3 region is CAWSRGLETQYF. In DNA form, the CDR3 reads TGTGCCTGGAGTAGGGGTTTGGAGACCCAGTACTTC.

This clone occurred a few times. The V gene is TRBV5-4, the J gene TRBJ1-1; D may be TRBD1 (6 bases). Germline CDR1 SGHNT, CDR2 YYREEE (reference sequence). The V gene lost 0 bases and the J gene lost 1 base, with 7 bases spanning the gap. CDR3 length equals 14 residues. The CDR3 loop reads CASSLDRENTEAFF. The CDR3 nucleotides read TGTGCCAGCAGCTTGGACAGGGAGAACACTGAAGCTTTCTTT.

V usage is TRBV29-1 and J usage is TRBJ2-7; maybe TRBD2 (6 bases). The CDR3 totals 11 residues. V lost 7 bases and J 9 bases, leaving 16 bases between the germline ends. The germline CDR1 and CDR2 sequences are SQVTM and ANQGSEA. The CDR3 loop reads CSAGGIQRQYF. Here the CDR3 DNA reads TGCAGCGCCGGGGGTATTCAACGGCAGTACTTC.

This chain uses TRBV5-6 with TRBJ2-1, with 7 bases aligning to TRBD1. Per germline, CDR1 SGHDT and CDR2 YYEEEE. The J segment lost 8 bases and the V segment lost 4 bases, leaving 24 bases of the junction unmatched. The CDR3 has 19 amino acids. The CDR3 DNA sequence: TGTGCCAGCAGCACACAAACCAGACGAAGACAGGGACCGAGGGATGAGCAGTTCTTC. Translated, it gives CASSTQTRRRQGPRDEQFF.

This chain links TRBV6-5 with TRBJ2-1; 7 nucleotides line up with TRBD1. This CDR3 contains 15 residues. V shed 4 bases and J 7 bases; nucleotides not matched to a gene: 10. CDR1 MNHEY and CDR2 SVGAGI come from the germline V gene. CDR3 sequence reads: CASSSRTGLGNEQFF. The DNA of the CDR3 is TGTGCCAGCAGTTCCCGGACAGGCCTTGGGAATGAGCAGTTCTTC.

V and J are TRBV12-5 and TRBJ2-1; D possibly corresponds to TRBD1 (6 bases). CDR1 and CDR2 (germline): LGHNT, FRNRAP. V gave up 1 base and J gave up 0 bases, with 16 bases separating them. CDR3 length: 18 residues. The CDR3 loop is CASGLAPGALSSYNEQFF. The DNA for the CDR3 is TGTGCTAGTGGTTTGGCCCCAGGGGCCCTAAGCTCCTACAATGAGCAGTTCTTC. The full variable domain, in which reference TRBV12-5 and TRBJ2-1 provide the parts outside the CDR3, is DARVTQTPRHKVTEMGQEVTMRCQPILGHNTVFWYRQTMMQGLELLAYFRNRAPLDDSGMPKDRFSAEMPDATLATLKIQPSEPRDSAVYFCASGLAPGALSSYNEQFFGPGTRLTVL.

This chain joins TRBV29-1 and TRBJ2-3; 9 bases match TRBD2. V shed 2 bases, J shed 2 bases, and the junction held 14 bases outside the gene matches. The CDR3 is 18 residues long. Germline assignment: CDR1 SQVTM and CDR2 ANQGSEA. In DNA form, the CDR3 reads TGCAGCGTTGAAATCGATTTGGGGCTAGCGGGGACCACAGATACGCAGTATTTT. Its translation: CSVEIDLGLAGTTDTQYF.

The chain uses TRBV11-3 and TRBJ2-3; D is perhaps TRBD2 (6 bases). The CDR3 loop spans 14 amino acids. With 3 bases removed from V and 4 bases from J, the gap between germline ends came to 11 bases. CDR1 and CDR2 (germline): SGHNT, YENEEA. CDR3 sequence: CASSFWRDADTQYF. CDR3 DNA sequence: TGTGCCAGCAGCTTTTGGCGGGACGCAGATACGCAGTATTTT.

The gene calls are TRBV11-2 and TRBJ2-1; a weak D match, TRBD2 (7 bases). This CDR3 spans 16 amino acids. Trimming removed 4 bases from V and 1 base from J, with 14 bases in between. Per germline, CDR1 SGHAT and CDR2 FQNNGV. CDR3 nucleotide sequence: TGTGCCAGCAGCTCCCCGGGGGGCTCATCCTACAATGAGCAGTTCTTC. This translates into CASSSPGGSSYNEQFF.

The rearrangement links TRBV5-1 to TRBJ1-1; 9 bases are shared with TRBD1. Germline V gene data show CDR1 as SGHRS and CDR2 as YFSETQ. V trimming: 4 bases; J trimming: 1 base; junction bases outside the gene matches: 5. CDR3 length equals 15 residues. The CDR3 reads CASSPSTGGNTEAFF. In DNA form, the CDR3 reads TGCGCCAGCAGCCCGTCGACAGGGGGGAACACTGAAGCTTTCTTT.

The gene calls are TRBV7-9 and TRBJ2-5; 10 bases fit TRBD1. The J call could be wrong; TRBJ2-7 is a better fit for the DNA end. This CDR3 has 14 amino acids. CDR1 SEHNR and CDR2 FQNEAQ come from the germline V gene (reference sequence). The CDR3 loop reads CASRPGTGASEQYF. In DNA form, the CDR3 reads TGTGCCAGCAGGCCCGGGACAGGGGCTTCCGAGCAGTACTTC.

This clone was seen just once. V and J are TRBV2 and TRBJ2-7; perhaps TRBD1 as D (6 bases). Per germline, CDR1 SNHLY and CDR2 FYNNEI. V lost 8 bases and J 8 bases, leaving 13 bases between the germline ends. The length of the CDR3 is 11 residues. As DNA, the CDR3 is TGTGCCAGCGGGGCAGGGGAACAGCAGTACTTC. Translation gives CASGAGEQQYF.

The gene calls are TRBV6-1 and TRBJ2-6; the D gene is possibly TRBD2 (5 bases). Germline loops: CDR1 MNHNS, CDR2 SASEGT. V lost 7 bases and J lost 0, with 10 bases in between. CDR3 length equals 15 residues. CDR3 loop: CASTRGFSGANVLTF. In DNA, the CDR3 is TGTGCCAGCACCCGGGGTTTCTCTGGGGCCAACGTCCTGACTTTC.

The chain has TRBV7-9 and TRBJ2-3, with D tentatively TRBD2 (6 bases). The CDR3 is 15 amino acids. The V end lost 4 bases, the J end lost 0 bases, and 11 bases lay between the germline ends. The V gene's germline CDR1 is SEHNR and CDR2 FQNEAQ (reference sequence). The CDR3 here is CASSSSSESTDTQYF. CDR3 in DNA: TGTGCCAGCAGCTCTTCTAGCGAGAGCACAGATACGCAGTATTTT.

The chain combines TRBV7-9 with TRBJ2-7, with D hard to call. Per germline, CDR1 SEHNR and CDR2 FQNEAQ (reference sequence). The CDR3 is 12 residues long. V lost 5 bases and J lost 3, with 8 bases in between. CDR3 nucleotide sequence: TGTGCCAGCAGCATCAGAATCTACGAGCAGTACTTC. Translating it yields CASSIRIYEQYF.

The CDR3, as DNA: TGTGCCAGCAGCACCGGGACAGGGAAAGATACGCAGTATTTT. Translation: CASSTGTGKDTQYF. The chain combines TRBV7-8 with TRBJ2-3, with 9 positions matching TRBD1. CDR1 and CDR2 (germline): SGHVS, FQNEAQ. The CDR3 runs to 14 residues. The junction had 5 bases not matched to a gene; V was cut back by 5 bases and J by 5 bases.

This chain uses TRBV5-6 with TRBJ1-5; D remains ambiguous. V lost 2 bases to trimming and J lost 1 base, with 7 bases between them. The CDR3 consists of 14 residues. The germline gives CDR1 SGHDT, CDR2 YYEEEE. The CDR3 spells CASSFWQSNQPQHF. The CDR3 DNA sequence: TGTGCCAGCAGCTTCTGGCAGAGCAATCAGCCCCAGCATTTT.

The rearrangement uses TRBV5-1 and TRBJ1-4, with D perhaps TRBD1 (5 bases). CDR1 SGHRS and CDR2 YFSETQ come from the germline V gene. There are 14 residues in the CDR3. The germline V and J ends were trimmed by 1 base and 8 bases, with 12 bases remaining between them. The CDR3 protein is CASSLRGDGEKLFF. The CDR3, as DNA: TGCGCCAGCAGCTTGCGCGGGGACGGAGAAAAACTGTTTTTT.

This clone is a singleton in its sample. The V call is TRBV7-8, the J call TRBJ1-2; D call uncertain. Germline lookup yields CDR1 SGHVS and CDR2 FQNEAQ. There are 17 residues in the CDR3. V lost 2 bases to trimming and J lost 4 bases, with 20 bases between them. CDR3: CASSLKKWQAEFYGYTF. The CDR3 DNA follows: TGTGCCAGCAGCTTAAAGAAATGGCAGGCCGAATTCTATGGCTACACCTTC. The variable domain in full, with the rest retrieved from reference TRBV7-8 and TRBJ1-2, is GAGVSQSPRYKVAKRGQDVALRCDPISGHVSLFWYQQALGQGPEFLTYFQNEAQLDKSGLPSDRFFAERPEGSVSTLKIQRTQQEDSAVYLCASSLKKWQAEFYGYTFGSGTRLTVV.

With regard to this clone: Other DNA sequences in the same sample also yield this CDR3. The V call is TRBV19, the J call TRBJ2-5; the D gene is possibly TRBD1 (5 bases). Per the germline V gene, CDR1 is LNHDA and CDR2 is SQIVND (reference sequence). Between the trimmed V and J ends, which lost 3 bases and 5 bases, there was a span of 13 bases. This CDR3 region has 14 residues. This chain's CDR3 is CASSIGQGVETQYF. The CDR3 DNA sequence: TGTGCCAGTAGTATCGGCCAAGGGGTGGAGACCCAGTACTTC.

The V call is TRBV7-3, the J call TRBJ2-1, with TRBD1 matching over 9 bases. After removal of 5 bases from V and 8 bases from J, the junction contained 13 bases not matched to a gene. Germline V gene lookup returns CDR1 SGHTA and CDR2 FQGTGA. The CDR3 consists of 16 residues. The CDR3 spells CASSTQGQGVGDEQFF. In DNA form, the CDR3 reads TGTGCCAGCAGCACTCAGGGACAGGGTGTAGGTGATGAGCAGTTCTTC.

This chain connects TRBV19 to TRBJ1-4, with D possibly matching TRBD1 (5 bases). The CDR3 spans 14 residues. Between the trimmed V and J ends, which lost 9 bases and 13 bases, there was a span of 24 bases. Germline values: CDR1 LNHDA, CDR2 SQIVND (reference sequence). This CDR3 is CARPQRGVHGLLFF. In DNA, the CDR3 is TGTGCCAGACCGCAACGGGGGGTCCACGGATTACTGTTTTTT.

The V and J genes are TRBV9 and TRBJ2-3; D uncertain. The germline V gene has CDR1 SGDLS and CDR2 YYNGEE. Between the trimmed V and J ends, which lost 6 bases and 2 bases, there was a span of 13 bases. The CDR3 is 14 amino acids. The CDR3 here is CASKLNSVTDTQYF. CDR3 DNA sequence: TGTGCCAGCAAGTTGAACTCCGTCACAGATACGCAGTATTTT.

The V call is TRBV25-1, the J call TRBJ2-1; 15 bases fit TRBD2. Per germline, CDR1 MGHDK and CDR2 SYGVNS. V gave up 4 bases and J gave up 4 bases; unmatched junction bases: 8. The CDR3 length is 18 residues. The CDR3 coding sequence is TGTGCCAGCAGTGTCCGGACTAGCGGGGGGGACTATTACAATGAGCAGTTCTTC. Encoded protein: CASSVRTSGGDYYNEQFF. Complete variable domain (other parts from reference TRBV25-1 and TRBJ2-1): EADIYQTPRYLVIGTGKKITLECSQTMGHDKMYWYQQDPGMELHLIHYSYGVNSTEKGDLSSESTVSRIRTEHFPLTLESARPSHTSQYLCASSVRTSGGDYYNEQFFGPGTRLTVL.

The genes are TRBV27 and TRBJ1-4, with D unclear. Germline values: CDR1 MNHEY, CDR2 SMNVEV (reference sequence). V was trimmed by 5 bases and J by 11 bases, leaving 12 bases between them. The CDR3 is made up of 12 amino acids. The CDR3 protein is CASSMGRGKLFF. The CDR3 DNA reads TGTGCCAGCAGTATGGGTAGAGGGAAACTGTTTTTT.

The genes are TRBV6-4 and TRBJ2-2; D uncertain. Trimming cost V 6 bases and J 0 bases, with 8 bases left between them. In germline, CDR1 is MRHNA, CDR2 SNTAGT. This CDR3 is 14 amino acids long. CDR3 in amino acids: CASRTETNTGELFF. CDR3 nucleotides: TGTGCCAGCAGGACGGAGACGAACACCGGGGAGCTGTTTTTT.